This is a list of T cell receptor beta chains from one sample in a study of T cell responses to AZD1222 COVID-19 vaccine. Only in-frame clones appear in the TCRdb table, and some are missing; sequencing was by immunoSEQ multiplex PCR. The sample holds 45,000 to 55,000 clones; approximately 86% are singletons and the top ten take less than 9%. The specimen was peripheral blood, collected 28 days after the second AZD1222 dose. Receptor source: an adult who received the AZD1222 COVID-19 vaccine. CDR3s include the opening cysteine and the closing phenylalanine or tryptophan. The order of the fields is clone size, D gene, J gene, V gene, CDR3 length, CDR3 DNA, CDR3 protein. A D gene is named only where the DNA matches it firmly. Rows give clone size only sometimes, using once, few, many, or a class for an expanded clone.

clone size: -; D gene: -; J gene: TRBJ2-7; V gene: TRBV2; CDR3 length: 9; CDR3 DNA: TGTGCCAGCAGTGGGAGTGAGGACTTC; CDR3 protein: CASSGSEDF
clone size: -; D gene: TRBD2; J gene: TRBJ2-1; V gene: TRBV6-4; CDR3 length: 15; CDR3 DNA: TGTGCCAGCAGTCCCTGGACTAGCGGGAACAATGAGCAGTTCTTC; CDR3 protein: CASSPWTSGNNEQFF
clone size: -; D gene: -; J gene: TRBJ2-6; V gene: TRBV28; CDR3 length: 18; CDR3 DNA: TGTGCCAGCAGCGTGATCGGACAGTCGAGCTCTGGGGCCAACGTCCTGACTTTC; CDR3 protein: CASSVIGQSSSGANVLTF
clone size: -; D gene: -; J gene: TRBJ1-5; V gene: TRBV7-6; CDR3 length: 15; CDR3 DNA: TGTGCCAGCAGCTTAGGACAGTCCGGCAATCAGCCCCAGCATTTT; CDR3 protein: CASSLGQSGNQPQHF
clone size: -; D gene: TRBD2; J gene: TRBJ2-1; V gene: TRBV6-5; CDR3 length: 15; CDR3 DNA: TGTGCCAGCCCACGACTAGCGGGTGGTAACAATGAGCAGTTCTTC; CDR3 protein: CASPRLAGGNNEQFF
clone size: -; D gene: TRBD1; J gene: TRBJ1-1; V gene: TRBV5-6; CDR3 length: 15; CDR3 DNA: TGTGCCAGCAGCAAACAGGGGGCCGGGAACACTGAAGCTTTCTTT; CDR3 protein: CASSKQGAGNTEAFF
clone size: -; D gene: TRBD1; J gene: TRBJ2-7; V gene: TRBV19; CDR3 length: 14; CDR3 DNA: TGTGCCAGTAGTATCGGGACAGGGTTCGACGAGCAGTACTTC; CDR3 protein: CASSIGTGFDEQYF
clone size: -; D gene: TRBD1; J gene: TRBJ2-5; V gene: TRBV6-5; CDR3 length: 14; CDR3 DNA: TGTGCCAGCAGCCCGCAGGGGGCAGGGGAGACCCAGTACTTC; CDR3 protein: CASSPQGAGETQYF
clone size: -; D gene: -; J gene: TRBJ2-5; V gene: TRBV9; CDR3 length: 13; CDR3 DNA: TGTGCCAGCAGCGTACGTAGCCAAGAGACCCAGTACTTC; CDR3 protein: CASSVRSQETQYF
clone size: -; D gene: TRBD1; J gene: TRBJ2-1; V gene: TRBV24-1; CDR3 length: 16; CDR3 DNA: TGTGCCACCAGCCCTACCGGGACAGACTCCTACAATGAGCAGTTCTTC; CDR3 protein: CATSPTGTDSYNEQFF
clone size: -; D gene: TRBD2; J gene: TRBJ2-7; V gene: TRBV28; CDR3 length: 14; CDR3 DNA: TGTGCCAGCAGCTGGGGGGGAATCTCCTACGAGCAGTACTTC; CDR3 protein: CASSWGGISYEQYF
clone size: -; D gene: TRBD1; J gene: TRBJ1-5; V gene: TRBV28; CDR3 length: 16; CDR3 DNA: TGTGCCAGCAGTCTCCTCGACAGGGGGCTCGTTCAGCCCCAGCATTTT; CDR3 protein: CASSLLDRGLVQPQHF
clone size: -; D gene: TRBD1; J gene: TRBJ2-3; V gene: TRBV9; CDR3 length: 14; CDR3 DNA: TGTGCCAGCCTCCCCAGAGGGGGCGGGGATACGCAGTATTTT; CDR3 protein: CASLPRGGGDTQYF
clone size: once; D gene: -; J gene: TRBJ2-3; V gene: TRBV9; CDR3 length: 16; CDR3 DNA: TGTGCCAGCAGCGTAGGAGGCAGGGGTTGGGGGGATACGCAGTATTTT; CDR3 protein: CASSVGGRGWGDTQYF
clone size: -; D gene: -; J gene: TRBJ2-1; V gene: TRBV11-2; CDR3 length: 16; CDR3 DNA: TGTGCCAGCAGCCGGGCGGGGACAGAAGGGGACAATGAGCAGTTCTTC; CDR3 protein: CASSRAGTEGDNEQFF
clone size: -; D gene: -; J gene: TRBJ1-1; V gene: TRBV7-2; CDR3 length: 13; CDR3 DNA: TGTGCCAGCAGCACCGACAGAAACACTGAAGCTTTCTTT; CDR3 protein: CASSTDRNTEAFF
clone size: -; D gene: TRBD2; J gene: TRBJ2-1; V gene: TRBV5-4; CDR3 length: 15; CDR3 DNA: TGTGCCAGCAGTCTGACTAGCGGGGTGTACAATGAGCAGTTCTTC; CDR3 protein: CASSLTSGVYNEQFF
clone size: -; D gene: -; J gene: TRBJ2-2; V gene: TRBV4-2; CDR3 length: 14; CDR3 DNA: TGTGCCAGCACGTGGGGGATTTCCACCGGGGAGCTGTTTTTT; CDR3 protein: CASTWGISTGELFF
clone size: -; D gene: -; J gene: TRBJ1-1; V gene: TRBV20-1; CDR3 length: 11; CDR3 DNA: TGCAGTGCTGGGACTACCACTGAAGCTTTCTTT; CDR3 protein: CSAGTTTEAFF
clone size: -; D gene: TRBD1; J gene: TRBJ1-1; V gene: TRBV6-5; CDR3 length: 15; CDR3 DNA: TGTGCCAGCAGTAGAACAGGGGACATGAACACTGAAGCTTTCTTT; CDR3 protein: CASSRTGDMNTEAFF
clone size: -; D gene: -; J gene: TRBJ1-6; V gene: TRBV3-1/TRBV3-2; CDR3 length: 16; CDR3 DNA: TGTGCCAGCAGCCAACACCCGCAGCCCACTGGCTCACCCCTCCACTTT; CDR3 protein: CASSQHPQPTGSPLHF
clone size: -; D gene: -; J gene: TRBJ1-6; V gene: TRBV11-2; CDR3 length: 14; CDR3 DNA: TGTGCCAGCAGCTCAGTTTTTGAGTTTTCACCCCTCCACTTT; CDR3 protein: CASSSVFEFSPLHF
clone size: -; D gene: -; J gene: TRBJ2-1; V gene: TRBV7-2; CDR3 length: 13; CDR3 DNA: TGTGCCAGCACCCTGGGGGGGCCCAATGAGCAGTTCTTC; CDR3 protein: CASTLGGPNEQFF
clone size: -; D gene: -; J gene: TRBJ2-7; V gene: TRBV7-8; CDR3 length: 15; CDR3 DNA: TGTGCCAGCAGCTTGGTAACCGGGAACTCCTACGAGCAGTACTTC; CDR3 protein: CASSLVTGNSYEQYF
clone size: -; D gene: -; J gene: TRBJ2-3; V gene: TRBV7-3; CDR3 length: 17; CDR3 DNA: TGTGCCAGCAGCTTATCCCCGACGGGAGTTGGGGCAGATACGCAGTATTTT; CDR3 protein: CASSLSPTGVGADTQYF
clone size: -; D gene: -; J gene: TRBJ1-1; V gene: TRBV18; CDR3 length: 14; CDR3 DNA: TGTGCCAGCTTAGAACAGGTGGGGGACACTGAAGCTTTCTTT; CDR3 protein: CASLEQVGDTEAFF
clone size: -; D gene: TRBD1; J gene: TRBJ2-7; V gene: TRBV19; CDR3 length: 16; CDR3 DNA: TGTGCCAGTAGTATAACCTGGGACAGGGGGCTCCACGAGCAGTACTTC; CDR3 protein: CASSITWDRGLHEQYF
clone size: -; D gene: -; J gene: TRBJ1-5; V gene: TRBV7-6; CDR3 length: 15; CDR3 DNA: TGTGCCAGCAGCTTACAATCCGGGCTCAATCAGCCCCAGCATTTT; CDR3 protein: CASSLQSGLNQPQHF
clone size: -; D gene: -; J gene: TRBJ1-1; V gene: TRBV5-1; CDR3 length: 14; CDR3 DNA: TGCGCCAGCAGCTTGGTGCAGGGTTCCACTGAAGCTTTCTTT; CDR3 protein: CASSLVQGSTEAFF
clone size: -; D gene: -; J gene: TRBJ1-4; V gene: TRBV5-1; CDR3 length: 13; CDR3 DNA: TGCGCCAGCAAACGGGATACTAATGAAAAACTGTTTTTT; CDR3 protein: CASKRDTNEKLFF
clone size: -; D gene: TRBD2; J gene: TRBJ2-2; V gene: TRBV28; CDR3 length: 14; CDR3 DNA: TGTGCCAGCAGAGGCGGGGGGCGAAGCGGGGAGCTGTTTTTT; CDR3 protein: CASRGGGRSGELFF
clone size: once; D gene: -; J gene: TRBJ1-5; V gene: TRBV19; CDR3 length: 13; CDR3 DNA: TGTGCCAGTAGTTCGGACGTCAATCAGCCCCAGCATTTT; CDR3 protein: CASSSDVNQPQHF
clone size: -; D gene: TRBD1; J gene: TRBJ1-5; V gene: TRBV5-1; CDR3 length: 14; CDR3 DNA: TGCGCCAGCAGCTTTGGGACAGGGGGTCAGCCCCAGCATTTT; CDR3 protein: CASSFGTGGQPQHF
clone size: -; D gene: TRBD1; J gene: TRBJ2-5; V gene: TRBV10-3; CDR3 length: 15; CDR3 DNA: TGTGCCGCCCGCCCCGGACAGGACCGACAAGAGACCCAGTACTTC; CDR3 protein: CAARPGQDRQETQYF
clone size: -; D gene: -; J gene: TRBJ1-2; V gene: TRBV9; CDR3 length: 14; CDR3 DNA: TGTGCCAGCAGCGTTGTCGGGGGAAACTATGGCTACACCTTC; CDR3 protein: CASSVVGGNYGYTF
clone size: once; D gene: -; J gene: TRBJ2-7; V gene: TRBV7-8; CDR3 length: 13; CDR3 DNA: TGTGCCAGCACCTTGGGAACGTCGTTCGAGCAGTACTTC; CDR3 protein: CASTLGTSFEQYF
clone size: -; D gene: -; J gene: TRBJ2-2; V gene: TRBV7-7; CDR3 length: 15; CDR3 DNA: TGTGCCAGCAGCTTAGTCAGGGCGAACACCGGGGAGCTGTTTTTT; CDR3 protein: CASSLVRANTGELFF
clone size: -; D gene: -; J gene: TRBJ2-2; V gene: TRBV11-3; CDR3 length: 14; CDR3 DNA: TGTGCCAGCAGCTTAGGTTCGAACACCGGGGAGCTGTTTTTT; CDR3 protein: CASSLGSNTGELFF